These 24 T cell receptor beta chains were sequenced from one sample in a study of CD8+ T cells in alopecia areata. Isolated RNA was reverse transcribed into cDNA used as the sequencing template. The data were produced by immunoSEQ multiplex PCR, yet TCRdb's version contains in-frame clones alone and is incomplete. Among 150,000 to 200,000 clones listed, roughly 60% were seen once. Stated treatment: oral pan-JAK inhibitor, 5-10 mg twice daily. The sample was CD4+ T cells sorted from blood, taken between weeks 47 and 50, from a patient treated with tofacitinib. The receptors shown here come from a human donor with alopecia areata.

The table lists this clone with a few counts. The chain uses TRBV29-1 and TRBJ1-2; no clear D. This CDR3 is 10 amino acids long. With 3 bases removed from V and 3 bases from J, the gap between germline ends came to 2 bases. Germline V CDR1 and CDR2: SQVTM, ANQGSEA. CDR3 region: CSVDHYGYTF. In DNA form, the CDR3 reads TGCAGCGTTGATCACTATGGCTACACCTTC.

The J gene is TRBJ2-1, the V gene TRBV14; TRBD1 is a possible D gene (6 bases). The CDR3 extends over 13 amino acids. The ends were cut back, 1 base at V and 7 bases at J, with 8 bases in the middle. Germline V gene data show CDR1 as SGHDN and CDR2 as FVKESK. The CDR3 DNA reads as TGTGCCAGCAGCCAAGTGAGGGGGAATGAGCAGTTCTTC. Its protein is CASSQVRGNEQFF.

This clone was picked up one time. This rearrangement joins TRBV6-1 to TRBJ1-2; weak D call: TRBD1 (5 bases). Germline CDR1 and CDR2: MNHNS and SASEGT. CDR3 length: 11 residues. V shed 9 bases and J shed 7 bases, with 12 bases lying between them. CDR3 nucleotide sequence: TGTGCCAGTGCGGAGGGGTTTGGCTACACCTTC. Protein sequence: CASAEGFGYTF.

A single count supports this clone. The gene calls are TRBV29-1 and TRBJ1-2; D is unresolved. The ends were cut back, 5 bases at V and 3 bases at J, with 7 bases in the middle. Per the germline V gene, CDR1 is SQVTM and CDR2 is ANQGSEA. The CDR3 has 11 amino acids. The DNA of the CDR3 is TGCAGCGTTTTCTCGGACTATGGCTACACCTTC. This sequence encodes CSVFSDYGYTF.

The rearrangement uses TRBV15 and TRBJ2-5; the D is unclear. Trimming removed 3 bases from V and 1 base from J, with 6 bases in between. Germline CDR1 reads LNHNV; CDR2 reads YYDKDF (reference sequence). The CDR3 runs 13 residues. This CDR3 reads CATSRAAQETQYF. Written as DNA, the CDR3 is TGTGCCACCAGCAGGGCAGCCCAAGAGACCCAGTACTTC.

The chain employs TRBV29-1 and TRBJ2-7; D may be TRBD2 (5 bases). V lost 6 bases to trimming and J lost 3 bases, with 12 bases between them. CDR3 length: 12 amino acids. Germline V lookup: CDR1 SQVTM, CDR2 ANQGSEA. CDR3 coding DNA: TGCAGCGTGGAGACCGGGGTCTACGAGCAGTACTTC. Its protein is CSVETGVYEQYF.

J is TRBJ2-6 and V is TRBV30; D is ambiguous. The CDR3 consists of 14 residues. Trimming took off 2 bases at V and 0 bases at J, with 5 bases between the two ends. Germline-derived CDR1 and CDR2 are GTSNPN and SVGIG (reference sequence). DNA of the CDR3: TGTGCCTGGAGTAAGGACTCTGGGGCCAACGTCCTGACTTTC. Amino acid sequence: CAWSKDSGANVLTF.

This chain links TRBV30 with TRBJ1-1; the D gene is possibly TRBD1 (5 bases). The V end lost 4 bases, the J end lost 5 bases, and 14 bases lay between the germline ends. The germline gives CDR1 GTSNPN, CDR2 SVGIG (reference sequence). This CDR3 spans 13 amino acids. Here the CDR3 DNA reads TGTGCCTGGAATGAGGTTAGGGGAACTGAAGCTTTCTTT. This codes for CAWNEVRGTEAFF.

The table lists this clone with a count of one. CDR3 protein: CASSLIPGGLNNSPLHF. The CDR3 DNA sequence: TGTGCCAGCAGCTTAATCCCCGGGGGACTAAATAATTCACCCCTCCACTTT. The chain combines TRBV7-6 with TRBJ1-6; D possibly corresponds to TRBD1 (5 bases). CDR3 length: 17 residues. Trimming removed 2 bases from V and 5 bases from J, with 16 bases in between. Germline loops: CDR1 SGHVS, CDR2 FNYEAQ.

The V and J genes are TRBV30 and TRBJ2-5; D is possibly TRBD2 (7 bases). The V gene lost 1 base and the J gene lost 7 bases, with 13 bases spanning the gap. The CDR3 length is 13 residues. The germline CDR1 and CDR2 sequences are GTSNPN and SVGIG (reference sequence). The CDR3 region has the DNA TGTGCCTGGAGTGAGGGGGGGATTGGGACCCAGTACTTC. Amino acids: CAWSEGGIGTQYF.

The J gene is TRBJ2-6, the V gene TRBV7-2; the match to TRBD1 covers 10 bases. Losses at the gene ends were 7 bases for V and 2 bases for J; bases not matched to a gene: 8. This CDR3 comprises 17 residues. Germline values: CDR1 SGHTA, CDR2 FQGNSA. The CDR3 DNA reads TGTGCCAGCATCCGGACAGGGGGTGCGGCTGGGGCCAACGTCCTGACTTTC. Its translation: CASIRTGGAAGANVLTF.

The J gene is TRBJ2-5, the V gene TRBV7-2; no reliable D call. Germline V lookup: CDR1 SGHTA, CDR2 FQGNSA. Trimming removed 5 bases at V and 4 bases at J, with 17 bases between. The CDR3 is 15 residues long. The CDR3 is CASSRNLRGLETQYF. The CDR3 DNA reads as TGTGCCAGCAGCCGCAACTTACGAGGCCTAGAGACCCAGTACTTC.

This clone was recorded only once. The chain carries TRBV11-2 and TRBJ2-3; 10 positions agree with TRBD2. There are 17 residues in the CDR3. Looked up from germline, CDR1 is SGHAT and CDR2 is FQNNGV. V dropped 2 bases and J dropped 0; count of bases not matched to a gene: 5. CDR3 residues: CASSLPLAGLSTDTQYF. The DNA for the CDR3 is TGTGCCAGCAGCTTACCACTAGCGGGGCTTAGCACAGATACGCAGTATTTT.

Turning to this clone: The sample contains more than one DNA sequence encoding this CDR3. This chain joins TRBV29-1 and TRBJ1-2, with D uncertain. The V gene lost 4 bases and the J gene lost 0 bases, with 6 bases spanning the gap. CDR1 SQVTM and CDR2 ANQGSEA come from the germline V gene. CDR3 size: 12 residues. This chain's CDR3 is CSVVASNYGYTF. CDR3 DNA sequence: TGCAGCGTTGTGGCGTCTAACTATGGCTACACCTTC.

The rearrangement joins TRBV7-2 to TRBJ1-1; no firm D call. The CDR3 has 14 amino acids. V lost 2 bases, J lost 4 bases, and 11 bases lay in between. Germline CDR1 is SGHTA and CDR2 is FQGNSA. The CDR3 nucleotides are TGTGCCAGCAGCTTAAGCCCGCTCGGCACTGAAGCTTTCTTT. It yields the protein CASSLSPLGTEAFF.

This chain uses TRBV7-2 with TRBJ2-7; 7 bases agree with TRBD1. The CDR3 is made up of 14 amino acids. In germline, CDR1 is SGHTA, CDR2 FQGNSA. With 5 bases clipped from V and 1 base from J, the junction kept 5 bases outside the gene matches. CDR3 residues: CASSIRTGSYEQYF. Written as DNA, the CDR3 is TGTGCCAGCAGCATCCGGACAGGTTCCTACGAGCAGTACTTC.

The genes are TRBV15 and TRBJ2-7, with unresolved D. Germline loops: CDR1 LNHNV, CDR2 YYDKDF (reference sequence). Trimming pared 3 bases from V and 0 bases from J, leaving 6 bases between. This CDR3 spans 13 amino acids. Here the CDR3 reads CATSRTDSYEQYF. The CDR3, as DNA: TGTGCCACCAGCAGGACCGACTCCTACGAGCAGTACTTC.

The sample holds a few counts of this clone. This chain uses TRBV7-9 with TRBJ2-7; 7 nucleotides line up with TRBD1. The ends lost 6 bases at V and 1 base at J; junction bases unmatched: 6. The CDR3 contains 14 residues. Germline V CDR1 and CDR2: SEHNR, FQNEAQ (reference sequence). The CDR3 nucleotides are TGTGCCAGCAGTTTGACAGGGTTATCCTACGAGCAGTACTTC. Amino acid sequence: CASSLTGLSYEQYF.

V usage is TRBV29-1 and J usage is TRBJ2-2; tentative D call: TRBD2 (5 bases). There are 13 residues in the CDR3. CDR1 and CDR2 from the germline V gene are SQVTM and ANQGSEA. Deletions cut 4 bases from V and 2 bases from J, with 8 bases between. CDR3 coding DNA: TGCAGCGTTGGAAGGACTAACACCGGGGAGCTGTTTTTT. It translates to CSVGRTNTGELFF.

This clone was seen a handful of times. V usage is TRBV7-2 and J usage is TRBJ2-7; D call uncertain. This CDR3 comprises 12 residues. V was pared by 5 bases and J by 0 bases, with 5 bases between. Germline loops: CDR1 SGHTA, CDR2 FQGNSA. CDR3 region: CASSPSSYEQYF. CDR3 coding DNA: TGTGCCAGCAGCCCTAGCTCCTACGAGCAGTACTTC.

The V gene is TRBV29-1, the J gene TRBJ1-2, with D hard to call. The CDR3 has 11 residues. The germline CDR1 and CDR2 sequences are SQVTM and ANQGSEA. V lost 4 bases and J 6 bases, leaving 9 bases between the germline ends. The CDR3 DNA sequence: TGCAGCGTTGGAGGAACGAATGGCTACACCTTC. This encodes CSVGGTNGYTF.

The CDR3 region is CASNTPDYEQYF. The DNA for the CDR3 is TGTGCCAGCAATACACCCGACTACGAGCAGTACTTC. The gene calls are TRBV6-1 and TRBJ2-7; D not resolved. The CDR3 is made up of 12 amino acids. The V end lost 7 bases, the J end lost 3 bases, and 10 bases lay between the germline ends. Germline-derived CDR1 and CDR2 are MNHNS and SASEGT.

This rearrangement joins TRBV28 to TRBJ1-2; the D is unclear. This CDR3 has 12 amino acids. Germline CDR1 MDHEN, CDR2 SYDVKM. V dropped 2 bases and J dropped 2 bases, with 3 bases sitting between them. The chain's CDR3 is CASSLRNYGYTF. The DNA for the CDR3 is TGTGCCAGCAGTTTACGGAACTATGGCTACACCTTC.

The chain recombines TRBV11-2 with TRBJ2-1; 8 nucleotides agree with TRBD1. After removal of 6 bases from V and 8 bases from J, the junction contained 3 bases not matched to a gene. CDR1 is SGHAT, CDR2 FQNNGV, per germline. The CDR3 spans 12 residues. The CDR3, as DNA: TGTGCCAGCAGTCAACAGGGGGATGAGCAGTTCTTC. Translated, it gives CASSQQGDEQFF.